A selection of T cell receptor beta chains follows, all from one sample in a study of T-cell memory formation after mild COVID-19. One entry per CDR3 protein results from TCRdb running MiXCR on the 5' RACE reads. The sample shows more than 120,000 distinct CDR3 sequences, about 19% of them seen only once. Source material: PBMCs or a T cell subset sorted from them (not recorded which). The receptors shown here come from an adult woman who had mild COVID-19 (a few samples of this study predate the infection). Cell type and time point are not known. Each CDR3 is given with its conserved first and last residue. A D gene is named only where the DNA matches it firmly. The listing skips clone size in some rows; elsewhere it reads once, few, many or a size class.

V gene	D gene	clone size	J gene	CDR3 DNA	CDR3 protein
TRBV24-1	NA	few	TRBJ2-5	TGTGCCACCAGTGATGGAGGTTTGGAGACCCAGTACTTC	CATSDGGLETQYF
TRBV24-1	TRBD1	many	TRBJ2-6	TGTGCCACCAGCCCCGACAGGGCTGGGGCCAACGTCCTGACTTTC	CATSPDRAGANVLTF
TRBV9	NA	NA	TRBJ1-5	TGTGCCAGCAGCGTCTCCCGGGGGGGATCGAGCAATCAGCCCCAGCATTTT	CASSVSRGGSSNQPQHF
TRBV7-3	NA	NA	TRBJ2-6	TGTGCCAGCAGCCCCAGGGGTGGGACTGGGGCCAACGTCCTGACTTTC	CASSPRGGTGANVLTF
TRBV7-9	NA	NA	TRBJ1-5	TGTGCCAGCAGCTATTTGGGGGATTTTCAGCCCCAGCATTTT	CASSYLGDFQPQHF
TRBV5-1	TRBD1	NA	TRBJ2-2	TGCGCCAGAAGCTTGTCCGGACAGGGGATTCGACCCTTCACCGGGGAGCTGTTTTTT	CARSLSGQGIRPFTGELFF
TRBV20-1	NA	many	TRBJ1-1	TGCAGTGCTACGACAGAGAACGGGAGGAGGGCTTTCTTT	CSATTENGRRAFF
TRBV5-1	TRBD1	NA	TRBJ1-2	TGCGCCAGCAGCTCGACAGGGGGCATGAATGGCTACACCTTC	CASSSTGGMNGYTF
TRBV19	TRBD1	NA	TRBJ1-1	TGTGCCAGTACCGCAGGTGGACAGGCGAGGAGAGCTTTCTTT	CASTAGGQARRAFF
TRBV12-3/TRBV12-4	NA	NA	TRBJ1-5	TGTGCCAGCAGAGCTCAGGGATACAATCAGCCCCAGCATTTT	CASRAQGYNQPQHF
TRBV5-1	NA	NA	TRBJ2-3	TGCGCCAGCAGCAGAATGGCAGGTCCCTTAGATACGCAGTATTTT	CASSRMAGPLDTQYF